Listed below are T cell receptor beta chains from one sample, sequenced in a study of T cell responses to AZD1222 COVID-19 vaccine. The data were produced by immunoSEQ multiplex PCR, yet TCRdb's version contains in-frame clones alone and is incomplete. The table records 180,000 or so clones, 85% to 90% of them present only once. Material: peripheral blood, obtained on day 0 of AZD1222 vaccination. The receptors come from an adult in good health. Each CDR3 is given with its conserved first and last residue. A D gene is named only where the DNA matches it firmly. Not every row has a clone size; where given, it reads once, few, many or a size class.

d_call: NA; j_call: TRBJ1-6; cdr3_length: 15; clone_size: NA; v_call: TRBV25-1; cdr3_nt: TGTGCCAGCACCCAGGGTAAGGTAGTGGATTCACCCCTCCACTTT; cdr3_aa: CASTQGKVVDSPLHF
d_call: NA; j_call: TRBJ1-3; cdr3_length: 13; clone_size: NA; v_call: TRBV3-1/TRBV3-2; cdr3_nt: TGTGCCAGCAGCCAAGACCTAAGAAACACCATATATTTT; cdr3_aa: CASSQDLRNTIYF
d_call: NA; j_call: TRBJ2-7; cdr3_length: 12; clone_size: NA; v_call: TRBV5-6; cdr3_nt: TGTGCCAGCAAGTTACAGTCCTACGAGCAGTACTTC; cdr3_aa: CASKLQSYEQYF
d_call: TRBD2; j_call: TRBJ2-2; cdr3_length: 16; clone_size: NA; v_call: TRBV6-2/TRBV6-3; cdr3_nt: TGTGCCAGCAGTTCCTGGACTAGCGGGACAACCGGGGAGCTGTTTTTT; cdr3_aa: CASSSWTSGTTGELFF
d_call: NA; j_call: TRBJ1-1; cdr3_length: 15; clone_size: NA; v_call: TRBV7-8; cdr3_nt: TGTGCCAGCACACGGACGGGAAGCATGAACACTGAAGCTTTCTTT; cdr3_aa: CASTRTGSMNTEAFF
d_call: NA; j_call: TRBJ1-3; cdr3_length: 16; clone_size: once; v_call: TRBV7-8; cdr3_nt: TGTGCCAGCAGCTTAGCGCGAGGGACTCCTGGAAACACCATATATTTT; cdr3_aa: CASSLARGTPGNTIYF
d_call: NA; j_call: TRBJ1-1; cdr3_length: 15; clone_size: NA; v_call: TRBV5-1; cdr3_nt: TGCGCCAGCAGCTTGGACAGCCGGAGTGGCACTGAAGCTTTCTTT; cdr3_aa: CASSLDSRSGTEAFF
d_call: NA; j_call: TRBJ1-3; cdr3_length: 18; clone_size: NA; v_call: TRBV10-3; cdr3_nt: TGTGCCATCAGAGCGCGACCCACCAGGGACTACTCTGGAAACACCATATATTTT; cdr3_aa: CAIRARPTRDYSGNTIYF
d_call: TRBD1; j_call: TRBJ1-6; cdr3_length: 16; clone_size: NA; v_call: TRBV7-8; cdr3_nt: TGTGCCAGCAGCTTAATATCAGGGGGCAGGAATTCACCCCTCCACTTT; cdr3_aa: CASSLISGGRNSPLHF
d_call: NA; j_call: TRBJ2-5; cdr3_length: 17; clone_size: NA; v_call: TRBV5-1; cdr3_nt: TGCGCCAGCAGCTTGGGTATAAGACAGATTTACCAAGAGACCCAGTACTTC; cdr3_aa: CASSLGIRQIYQETQYF
d_call: NA; j_call: TRBJ1-3; cdr3_length: 13; clone_size: NA; v_call: TRBV10-2; cdr3_nt: TGCGCCAGCTTTGACAGAGACGGAAACACCATATATTTT; cdr3_aa: CASFDRDGNTIYF
d_call: NA; j_call: TRBJ1-5; cdr3_length: 14; clone_size: NA; v_call: TRBV3-1/TRBV3-2; cdr3_nt: TGTGCCAGCAGCCATCTTATGGGTGATCAGCCCCAGCATTTT; cdr3_aa: CASSHLMGDQPQHF
d_call: NA; j_call: TRBJ1-1; cdr3_length: 12; clone_size: NA; v_call: TRBV10-3; cdr3_nt: TGTGCCATCAGTCAGGTGCGCACTGAAGCTTTCTTT; cdr3_aa: CAISQVRTEAFF
d_call: NA; j_call: TRBJ2-1; cdr3_length: 15; clone_size: NA; v_call: TRBV5-1; cdr3_nt: TGCGCCAGCAGCTTAACGGGAAGCGCCTACAATGAGCAGTTCTTC; cdr3_aa: CASSLTGSAYNEQFF
d_call: NA; j_call: TRBJ1-5; cdr3_length: 13; clone_size: NA; v_call: TRBV27; cdr3_nt: TGTGCCAGCAGTTTATCCCGAAATCAGCCCCAGCATTTT; cdr3_aa: CASSLSRNQPQHF
d_call: NA; j_call: TRBJ1-3; cdr3_length: 15; clone_size: once; v_call: TRBV6-1; cdr3_nt: TGTGCCAGCAGTGAAGGGGTCAGCTCTGGAAACACCATATATTTT; cdr3_aa: CASSEGVSSGNTIYF
d_call: NA; j_call: TRBJ1-4; cdr3_length: 16; clone_size: NA; v_call: TRBV6-5; cdr3_nt: TGTGCCAGCATTTACAGCCCCCTCGGGACTAATGAAAAACTGTTTTTT; cdr3_aa: CASIYSPLGTNEKLFF
d_call: TRBD1; j_call: TRBJ2-7; cdr3_length: 13; clone_size: NA; v_call: TRBV7-2; cdr3_nt: TGTGCCAGCAGCTTGGGGGACAGGGCGGAGCAGTACTTC; cdr3_aa: CASSLGDRAEQYF
d_call: NA; j_call: TRBJ1-2; cdr3_length: 15; clone_size: NA; v_call: TRBV9; cdr3_nt: TGTGCCAGCAGCGGGACAAGCGCTGGTTTCTATGGCTACACCTTC; cdr3_aa: CASSGTSAGFYGYTF
d_call: NA; j_call: TRBJ1-4; cdr3_length: 13; clone_size: NA; v_call: TRBV7-2; cdr3_nt: TGTGCCAGCAGCTTATGGACGGATGAAAAACTGTTTTTT; cdr3_aa: CASSLWTDEKLFF
d_call: NA; j_call: TRBJ1-2; cdr3_length: 13; clone_size: NA; v_call: TRBV2; cdr3_nt: TGTGCCAGCAGTGAACAGGGAAGCTATGGCTACACCTTC; cdr3_aa: CASSEQGSYGYTF
d_call: NA; j_call: TRBJ1-5; cdr3_length: 14; clone_size: once; v_call: TRBV5-5; cdr3_nt: TGTGCCAGCAGCTTGGCGTCTGAAAATCAGCCCCAGCATTTT; cdr3_aa: CASSLASENQPQHF